This T cell receptor (beta chain) appears in the sequencing data of a study of PD-1 blockade in mismatch repair-deficient tumors. Study in general: Enrolled about 2013-2017, patients had progressing, pretreated mismatch repair-deficient cancers of over nine types.

Overall study results and limits: Tumor-resident clones, often absent from pretreatment blood, expanded after pembrolizumab and then contracted.

Concerning this clone: What it recognizes is unknown.

Measured with immunoSEQ multiplex PCR; TCRdb has only the in-frame clones, and not every one. The table lists roughly 40,000 clones, 85% of them singletons. Every patient had mismatch repair deficiency by PCR or immunohistochemistry. The TCR-sequenced patients were a few responders to pembrolizumab. The ends were cut back, 1 base at V and 4 bases at J, with 11 bases in the middle. The V gene's germline CDR1 is SGHTA and CDR2 FQGNSA. The CDR3 is 15 residues long. V is TRBV7-2 and J is TRBJ2-1, with a weak D call TRBD1 (5 bases). The material was peripheral blood, obtained less than 95 weeks after starting pembrolizumab. This receptor was taken from an adult with mismatch repair-deficient cancer. CDR3 amino acids: CASSLEGFGYNEQFF. CDR3 in DNA: TGTGCCAGCAGCTTAGAGGGGTTTGGTTACAATGAGCAGTTCTTC.